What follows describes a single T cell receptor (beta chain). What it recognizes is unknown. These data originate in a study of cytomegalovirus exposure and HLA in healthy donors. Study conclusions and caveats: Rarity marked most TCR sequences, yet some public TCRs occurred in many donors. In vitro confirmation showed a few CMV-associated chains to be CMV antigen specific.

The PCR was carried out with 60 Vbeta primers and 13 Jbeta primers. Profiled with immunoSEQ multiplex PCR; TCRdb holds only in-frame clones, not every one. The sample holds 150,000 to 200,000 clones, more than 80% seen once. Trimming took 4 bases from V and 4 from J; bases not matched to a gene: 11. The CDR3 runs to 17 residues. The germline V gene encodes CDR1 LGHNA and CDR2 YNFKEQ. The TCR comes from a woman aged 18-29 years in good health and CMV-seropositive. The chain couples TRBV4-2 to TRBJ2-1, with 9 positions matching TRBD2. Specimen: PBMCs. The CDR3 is CASSPNNLAGFYNEQFF. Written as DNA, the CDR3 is TGTGCCAGCAGCCCTAACAACCTAGCGGGGTTTTACAATGAGCAGTTCTTC.